This record covers a single T cell receptor (beta chain). Its antigen is currently unknown. Germline lookup yields CDR1 SGHRS and CDR2 YFSETQ. The germline V and J ends were trimmed by 3 bases and 0 bases, with 18 bases remaining between them. The CDR3 totals 17 residues. This sample is part of a study of beta chain features in type 1 diabetes. The study, taken as a whole, reports: Healthy donors had naive, central memory and Treg TCRB repertoires that appeared less similar than those seen among patients.

Expressed TCRB transcripts were sequenced, since all the RNA that had been isolated was reverse transcribed. Sequenced by immunoSEQ multiplex PCR; TCRdb stores in-frame clones only, minus some. The profile shows hundreds of thousands of clones, roughly 15% of them singletons. Sequencing was carried out using naive CD4+ T cells from blood. The rearrangement links TRBV5-1 to TRBJ2-5; weak D call: TRBD2 (6 bases). The receptor was isolated from a man between 18 and 29 years old in good health. This CDR3 reads CASSSRKTSGYQETQYF. The CDR3 nucleotides read TGCGCCAGCAGCTCCAGGAAAACGAGCGGGTACCAAGAGACCCAGTACTTC. The full variable domain, its missing parts supplied by reference TRBV5-1 and TRBJ2-5, is KAGVTQTPRYLIKTRGQQVTLSCSPISGHRSVSWYQQTPGQGLQFLFEYFSETQRNKGNFPGRFSGRQFSNSRSEMNVSTLELGDSALYLCASSSRKTSGYQETQYFGPGTRLLVL.